The 26 T cell receptor beta chains below all came from one sample that was sequenced in a study of neoadjuvant nivolumab and ipilimumab in lung cancer. The assay was immunoSEQ multiplex PCR, and TCRdb's table has in-frame clones only and misses some. The profile covers under 35,000 clones, with 90% appearing a single time and around 4.8% taken by the ten largest. The input for sequencing was peripheral blood, taken after neoadjuvant nivolumab, alone or with ipilimumab, at or shortly before surgery. The receptor source for this set is an adult with non-small cell lung cancer.

This clone was picked up one time. The chain recombines TRBV6-5 with TRBJ2-7, with 8 bases matching TRBD1. With 6 bases clipped from V and 1 base from J, the junction kept 5 bases outside the gene matches. Germline V gene sequence: CDR1 MNHEY, CDR2 SVGAGI. The CDR3 contains 14 residues. The CDR3 bases are TGTGCCAGCAGCCGACAGGGGACTTCCTACGAGCAGTACTTC. This gives the protein CASSRQGTSYEQYF.

The rearrangement joins TRBV10-3 to TRBJ1-2; D uncertain. Trimming removed 3 bases at V and 1 base at J, with 6 bases between. The CDR3 sequence is 13 residues long. Germline CDR1 reads ENHRY; CDR2 reads SYGVKD. In DNA form, the CDR3 reads TGTGCCATCAGTGAAGGCATTAACTATGGCTACACCTTC. It translates to CAISEGINYGYTF.

The rearrangement links TRBV29-1 to TRBJ1-1; D is unclear. Germline V CDR1 and CDR2: SQVTM, ANQGSEA. The CDR3 is made up of 12 amino acids. With 7 bases removed from V and 1 base from J, the gap between germline ends came to 10 bases. CDR3: CSAPGRNTEAFF. The CDR3 region has the DNA TGCAGCGCCCCTGGGAGGAACACTGAAGCTTTCTTT.

The rearrangement joins TRBV7-3 to TRBJ2-3, with 9 nucleotides matching TRBD1. Germline V gene data show CDR1 as SGHTA and CDR2 as FQGTGA. This CDR3 has 15 amino acids. Trimming cost V 5 bases and J 2 bases; bases outside gene matches: 5. The CDR3 reads CASSAGQGYTDTQYF. In nucleotides, the CDR3 is TGTGCCAGCAGCGCGGGACAGGGCTACACAGATACGCAGTATTTT.

In its sample, this clone was seen a few times. This chain connects TRBV2 to TRBJ1-1, with D uncertain. Trimming removed 10 bases from V and 1 base from J, with 13 bases in between. This CDR3 has 13 amino acids. Per the germline V gene, CDR1 is SNHLY and CDR2 is FYNNEI. The CDR3 DNA follows: TGTGCCAACGAGGCGGAAGCGAACACTGAAGCTTTCTTT. It translates to CANEAEANTEAFF.

This clone was seen a few times. The chain recombines TRBV6-4 with TRBJ2-2; D is unresolved. Looked up from germline, CDR1 is MRHNA and CDR2 is SNTAGT. CDR3 size: 14 residues. Trimming removed 2 bases from V and 2 bases from J, with 6 bases in between. Written as DNA, the CDR3 is TGTGCCAGCAGTGACGGGGAAAACACCGGGGAGCTGTTTTTT. It is translated as CASSDGENTGELFF.

This clone was seen once. This chain connects TRBV2 to TRBJ2-1; 10 bases line up with TRBD2. The ends lost 6 bases at V and 3 bases at J; junction bases unmatched: 11. CDR3 size: 17 residues. The germline gives CDR1 SNHLY, CDR2 FYNNEI. CDR3 sequence (DNA): TGTGCCAGCAGCCCCCTCTCGGGACTAGCGCTCTACAATGAGCAGTTCTTC. Protein sequence: CASSPLSGLALYNEQFF. Full variable domain (rest looked up from reference TRBV2 and TRBJ2-1): EPEVTQTPSHQVTQMGQEVILRCVPISNHLYFYWYRQILGQKVEFLVSFYNNEISEKSEIFDDQFSVERPDGSNFTLKIRSTKLEDSAMYFCASSPLSGLALYNEQFFGPGTRLTVL.

The chain joins TRBV4-2 to TRBJ2-3; D perhaps matches TRBD1 (6 bases). This CDR3 is built from 15 residues. V lost 1 base to trimming and J lost 4 bases, with 12 bases between them. CDR1 and CDR2 (germline): LGHNA, YNFKEQ. The CDR3 sequence is CASSQVLGASDTQYF. The CDR3 DNA reads TGTGCCAGCAGCCAAGTCCTGGGGGCCTCAGATACGCAGTATTTT.

This rearrangement joins TRBV6-7 to TRBJ2-7, with no clear D. TRBV6-7 is an ORF for which the function is uncertain. The V gene lost 2 bases and the J gene lost 6 bases, with 17 bases spanning the gap. The CDR3 is 15 amino acids. The chain's CDR3 is CASSYNTGKGPEQYF. CDR3 sequence (DNA): TGTGCCAGCAGTTACAATACCGGTAAGGGTCCCGAGCAGTACTTC.

The chain carries TRBV11-2 and TRBJ2-4; D is ambiguous. The V gene lost 2 bases and the J gene lost 0 bases, with 17 bases spanning the gap. This CDR3 is built from 18 residues. Germline V CDR1 and CDR2: SGHAT, FQNNGV. The CDR3 protein is CASSLSVGKPLAKNIQYF. The CDR3 nucleotides are TGTGCCAGCAGCTTATCCGTCGGCAAGCCCTTAGCCAAAAACATTCAGTACTTC.

V usage is TRBV29-1 and J usage is TRBJ1-2; 12 positions agree with TRBD1. CDR1 is SQVTM, CDR2 ANQGSEA, per germline. Losses at the gene ends were 1 base for V and 3 bases for J; bases not matched to a gene: 9. The CDR3 loop spans 17 amino acids. The CDR3 DNA reads TGCAGCGTTGAAGCCCCGGGACAGGGGGCAGTAGACTATGGCTACACCTTC. Its translation is CSVEAPGQGAVDYGYTF.

CDR3 nucleotides: TGTGCCAGTAGTAGGATCGGTGGCTACACCTTC. Protein product: CASSRIGGYTF. The chain uses TRBV19 and TRBJ1-2, with D unclear. The CDR3 consists of 11 residues. Germline values: CDR1 LNHDA, CDR2 SQIVND (reference sequence). Trimming shortened V by 4 bases and J by 7 bases, and 7 bases separated the two germline ends.

This chain connects TRBV10-3 to TRBJ2-2; maybe TRBD1 (5 bases). Trimming left V 0 bases short and J 1 base short, with 12 bases between. The CDR3 contains 17 residues. Germline-derived CDR1 and CDR2 are ENHRY and SYGVKD. CDR3 region: CAISESVLGENTGELFF. In nucleotides, the CDR3 is TGTGCCATCAGTGAGTCGGTGCTAGGGGAGAACACCGGGGAGCTGTTTTTT.

V usage is TRBV18 and J usage is TRBJ1-3; perhaps TRBD1 as D (6 bases). CDR3 length: 15 residues. V lost 6 bases and J 0 bases, leaving 12 bases between the germline ends. CDR1 is KGHSH and CDR2 is LQKENI in the germline V gene. In nucleotides, the CDR3 is TGTGCCAGCTCGTCGGGGGCGAGCTCTGGAAACACCATATATTTT. Translating gives CASSSGASSGNTIYF.

The chain uses TRBV10-3 and TRBJ1-2; D remains ambiguous. CDR1 is ENHRY, CDR2 SYGVKD, per germline. The CDR3 is made up of 12 amino acids. Trimming removed 8 bases from V and 8 bases from J, with 15 bases in between. The CDR3 sequence: CAIRDQARGYTF. CDR3 bases: TGTGCCATCCGCGACCAGGCGAGGGGCTACACCTTC.

This chain links TRBV18 with TRBJ2-7; TRBD2 matches at 7 bases. This CDR3 region has 15 residues. CDR1 KGHSH and CDR2 LQKENI come from the germline V gene. The ends lost 3 bases at V and 3 bases at J; junction bases unmatched: 8. The CDR3 nucleotides are TGTGCCAGCTCACCCCCCGTTCGGGGGGTCTACGAGCAGTACTTC. As protein: CASSPPVRGVYEQYF.

The J gene is TRBJ2-5, the V gene TRBV7-9, with D perhaps matching TRBD2 (7 bases). CDR3 length equals 15 residues. Trimming took 7 bases from V and 2 from J, leaving 17 bases between them. The germline V gene has CDR1 SEHNR and CDR2 FQNEAQ (reference sequence). Here the CDR3 DNA reads TGTGCCAGCACCAAAAGGGGGGGGCAACAAGAGACCCAGTACTTC. Protein sequence: CASTKRGGQQETQYF.

This clone came up once. V is TRBV5-1 and J is TRBJ2-5; D may match TRBD1 or TRBD2 (5 bases each). Germline values: CDR1 SGHRS, CDR2 YFSETQ. This CDR3 contains 15 residues. The V end was cut by 2 bases, the J end by 0 bases, with 11 bases between. The CDR3, as DNA: TGCGCCAGCAGCTTTTTCGGGGCTAACCAAGAGACCCAGTACTTC. This encodes CASSFFGANQETQYF.

The CDR3 spells CASSGRTGGVNTEAFF. Written as DNA, the CDR3 is TGTGCCAGCTCGGGTCGGACAGGGGGAGTGAACACTGAAGCTTTCTTT. The chain employs TRBV18 and TRBJ1-1; TRBD1 matches 10 bases. J gave up 0 bases and V 6 bases, and 7 bases lay outside the gene matches. CDR3 length: 16 residues. Germline V CDR1 and CDR2: KGHSH, LQKENI.

The chain links TRBV5-6 to TRBJ1-2; D is possibly TRBD1 (5 bases). The germline gives CDR1 SGHDT, CDR2 YYEEEE. Trimming pared 4 bases from V and 4 bases from J, leaving 17 bases between. There are 15 residues in the CDR3. CDR3 region: CASSPLNRWSYGYTF. CDR3 DNA: TGTGCCAGCAGCCCCCTAAACAGGTGGTCCTATGGCTACACCTTC.

The chain employs TRBV2 and TRBJ1-2, with D perhaps matching TRBD1 (6 bases). The CDR3 sequence is 13 residues long. The V and J ends lost 8 bases and 2 bases respectively, with 12 bases between them. Looked up from germline, CDR1 is SNHLY and CDR2 is FYNNEI. CDR3 in amino acids: CASLLDRNYGYTF. The CDR3 nucleotides are TGTGCCAGCCTCCTTGACAGGAACTATGGCTACACCTTC.

V gene TRBV18 combines with J gene TRBJ1-1; tentatively, D is TRBD1 (5 bases). The germline gives CDR1 KGHSH, CDR2 LQKENI. This CDR3 comprises 14 residues. Deletions cut 4 bases from V and 3 bases from J, with 12 bases between. CDR3 region: CASSQDVGDTEAFF. CDR3 coding DNA: TGTGCCAGCTCACAAGACGTGGGGGACACTGAAGCTTTCTTT. Combining the CDR3 with reference TRBV18 and TRBJ1-1 gives the whole variable domain NAGVMQNPRHLVRRRGQEARLRCSPMKGHSHVYWYRQLPEEGLKFMVYLQKENIIDESGMPKERFSAEFPKEGPSILRIQQVVRGDSAAYFCASSQDVGDTEAFFGQGTRLTVV.

CDR3 DNA sequence: TGTGCCAGCTCGACAGGGGCCACCTACGAGCAGTACTTC. Translation: CASSTGATYEQYF. This chain uses TRBV14 with TRBJ2-7, with 8 bases lining up with TRBD1. Trimming took 8 bases from V and 2 from J; bases not matched to a gene: 5. Germline V gene data show CDR1 as SGHDN and CDR2 as FVKESK. This CDR3 is 13 amino acids long.

This clone is a singleton in its sample. The gene calls are TRBV19 and TRBJ2-2, with D perhaps matching TRBD1 (6 bases). V lost 5 bases, J lost 1 base, and 8 bases lay in between. CDR1 is LNHDA, CDR2 SQIVND, per germline (reference sequence). This CDR3 has 14 residues. The CDR3: CASSQGRNTGELFF. CDR3 sequence (DNA): TGTGCCAGTAGTCAGGGGCGGAACACCGGGGAGCTGTTTTTT.

The chain carries TRBV11-2 and TRBJ1-6; maybe TRBD1 (6 bases). V was cut by 1 base and J by 2 bases, with 9 bases left in between. Germline V lookup: CDR1 SGHAT, CDR2 FQNNGV. The CDR3 runs to 16 residues. Here the CDR3 reads CASSLGSGAYNSPLHF. CDR3 bases: TGTGCCAGCAGCTTAGGATCAGGGGCCTATAATTCACCCCTCCACTTT.

The chain couples TRBV7-2 to TRBJ2-7; D unresolved. This CDR3 has 15 amino acids. The germline V gene encodes CDR1 SGHTA and CDR2 FQGNSA. V dropped 1 base and J dropped 0 bases, with 10 bases sitting between them. The CDR3 reads CASSLGPRSSYEQYF. The CDR3 region has the DNA TGTGCCAGCAGCTTAGGGCCCCGGAGCTCCTACGAGCAGTACTTC.